This is a list of T cell receptor beta chains from one sample in a study of blood T cells in healthy people across ages. Each CDR3 protein is one row after TCRdb ran MiXCR on the 5' RACE reads. The table lists about 830,000 distinct CDR3 sequences, around 68% of them singletons, with 25% to 35% in the top ten. Sequenced input: blood. Source of these receptors: a man aged 25 to 40 in good health. Each CDR3 is given with its conserved first and last residue. Fields, in order: clone size, D gene, J gene, V gene, CDR3 DNA, CDR3 protein. The D gene is left open where the match is weak. A clone size is listed for some rows: how often the clone was seen (once, few, many), or a class if it is expanded.

clone size: .
D gene: .
J gene: TRBJ2-1
V gene: TRBV6-4
CDR3 DNA: TGTGCCAGCAGTGTAGGGGTCAGCGGGGAGCAGTTCTTC
CDR3 protein: CASSVGVSGEQFF

clone size: .
D gene: .
J gene: TRBJ1-2
V gene: TRBV29-1
CDR3 DNA: TGCAGCGTTGAGTCTTCAGTCAATGCTAACTATGGCTACACCTTC
CDR3 protein: CSVESSVNANYGYTF

clone size: .
D gene: .
J gene: TRBJ2-7
V gene: TRBV20-1
CDR3 DNA: TGCAGTGCCCCCGGGTCTACCTCCTGCGAGCAGTACTTC
CDR3 protein: CSAPGSTSCEQYF

clone size: .
D gene: .
J gene: TRBJ1-2
V gene: TRBV7-2
CDR3 DNA: TGTGCCAGCAGCTTAAGTAGAGCTGGGGATGGGGGCTACACCTTC
CDR3 protein: CASSLSRAGDGGYTF

clone size: once
D gene: TRBD2
J gene: TRBJ2-7
V gene: TRBV20-1
CDR3 DNA: TGCAGTGCCGAAATACTAGCGGGGGGTTCCTACGAGCAGTACTTC
CDR3 protein: CSAEILAGGSYEQYF

clone size: .
D gene: .
J gene: TRBJ1-1
V gene: TRBV21-1
CDR3 DNA: TGTGCCAGCAGCAAAGAGGACAAGAACACTGAAGCTTTCTTT
CDR3 protein: CASSKEDKNTEAFF

clone size: .
D gene: .
J gene: TRBJ2-1
V gene: TRBV5-1
CDR3 DNA: TGCGCCAGCAGCTTGACGGGGGGCGGGTTTGAGCAGTTCTTC
CDR3 protein: CASSLTGGGFEQFF

clone size: many
D gene: .
J gene: TRBJ2-3
V gene: TRBV12-3/TRBV12-4
CDR3 DNA: TGTGCCAGCAGTCAACGACAGCTAGACACAGATACGCAGTATTTT
CDR3 protein: CASSQRQLDTDTQYF

clone size: .
D gene: .
J gene: TRBJ2-5
V gene: TRBV9
CDR3 DNA: TGTGCCAGCAGCCCCCGGGATGAGGAGACCCAGTACTTC
CDR3 protein: CASSPRDEETQYF

clone size: few
D gene: TRBD1
J gene: TRBJ2-4
V gene: TRBV20-1
CDR3 DNA: TGCAGTGCCCCGGACAGGGCCGTTGTCAAAAACATTCAGTACTTC
CDR3 protein: CSAPDRAVVKNIQYF

clone size: few
D gene: TRBD1
J gene: TRBJ1-1
V gene: TRBV7-2
CDR3 DNA: TGTGCCAGCAGCGCGCAGGGGGCGGGAGAAGCTTTCTTT
CDR3 protein: CASSAQGAGEAFF

clone size: .
D gene: TRBD2
J gene: TRBJ2-7
V gene: TRBV9
CDR3 DNA: TGTGCCAGCAGCGACAACGGGCTAGCGGGAAATGAGCAGTACTTC
CDR3 protein: CASSDNGLAGNEQYF

clone size: .
D gene: TRBD1
J gene: TRBJ1-2
V gene: TRBV4-2
CDR3 DNA: TGTGCCAGCAGCCAAGACGAGACAGGGGCCTATGGCTACACCTTC
CDR3 protein: CASSQDETGAYGYTF

clone size: .
D gene: .
J gene: TRBJ2-5
V gene: TRBV4-2
CDR3 DNA: TGTGCCAGCAGCCAAGATCCTTTGTACCAAGAGACCCAGTACTTC
CDR3 protein: CASSQDPLYQETQYF

clone size: .
D gene: .
J gene: TRBJ2-5
V gene: TRBV6-2/TRBV6-3
CDR3 DNA: TGTGCCAGCAGTTATGTACGGCAAGAGACCCAGTACTTC
CDR3 protein: CASSYVRQETQYF

clone size: .
D gene: .
J gene: TRBJ2-7
V gene: TRBV3-1
CDR3 DNA: TGTGCCAGCAGCCAGACCGCGGGAACAGGGTACGAGCAGTACTTC
CDR3 protein: CASSQTAGTGYEQYF

clone size: few
D gene: .
J gene: TRBJ2-7
V gene: TRBV27
CDR3 DNA: TGTGCCAGCAGTCTATCGCCGGGAAGTTTATACTACGAGCAGTACTTC
CDR3 protein: CASSLSPGSLYYEQYF

clone size: .
D gene: TRBD1
J gene: TRBJ1-4
V gene: TRBV20-1
CDR3 DNA: TGCAGTGCTCCTCGACAGGGGATGTCTAATGAAAAACTGTTTTTT
CDR3 protein: CSAPRQGMSNEKLFF

clone size: few
D gene: .
J gene: TRBJ2-3
V gene: TRBV5-6
CDR3 DNA: TGTGCCAGCAGCTTACCCGGCTCGACGACACCCAAGACGCAGTATTTT
CDR3 protein: CASSLPGSTTPKTQYF

clone size: many
D gene: TRBD1
J gene: TRBJ2-1
V gene: TRBV9
CDR3 DNA: TGTGCCAGCAGCGTAGGACAGGGGGTTGATAATGAGCAGTTCTTC
CDR3 protein: CASSVGQGVDNEQFF